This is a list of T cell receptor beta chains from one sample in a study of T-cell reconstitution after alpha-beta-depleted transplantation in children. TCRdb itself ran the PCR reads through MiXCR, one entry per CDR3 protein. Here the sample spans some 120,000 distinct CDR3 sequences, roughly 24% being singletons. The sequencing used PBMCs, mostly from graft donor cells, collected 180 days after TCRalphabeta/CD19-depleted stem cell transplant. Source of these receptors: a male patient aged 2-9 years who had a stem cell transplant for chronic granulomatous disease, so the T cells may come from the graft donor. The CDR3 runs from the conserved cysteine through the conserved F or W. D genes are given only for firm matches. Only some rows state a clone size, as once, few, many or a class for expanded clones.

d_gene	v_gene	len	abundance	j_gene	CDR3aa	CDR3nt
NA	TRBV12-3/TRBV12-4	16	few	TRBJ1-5	CASSLSVTGLDQPQHF	TGTGCCAGCAGTTTAAGCGTCACAGGGCTAGATCAGCCCCAGCATTTT
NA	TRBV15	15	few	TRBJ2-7	CATSKYQDSTYEQYF	TGTGCCACCAGCAAGTACCAGGACTCGACTTACGAGCAGTACTTC
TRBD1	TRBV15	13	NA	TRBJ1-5	CATSRDSHQPQHF	TGTGCCACCAGCCGGGACAGCCATCAGCCCCAGCATTTT
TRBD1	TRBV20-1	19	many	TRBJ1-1	CSARDRTGRSGNMNTEAFF	TGCAGTGCTAGAGATCGGACAGGGAGATCAGGAAACATGAACACTGAAGCTTTCTTT
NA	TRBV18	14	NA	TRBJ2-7	CASSPNGNPYEQYF	TGTGCCAGCTCCCCGAATGGGAACCCCTACGAGCAGTACTTC
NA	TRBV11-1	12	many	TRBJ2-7	CASSSTIHEQYF	TGTGCCAGCAGCTCCACGATCCACGAGCAGTACTTC
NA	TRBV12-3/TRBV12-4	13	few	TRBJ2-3	CASSLNELGTQYF	TGTGCCAGCAGTTTGAACGAGCTTGGTACGCAGTATTTT
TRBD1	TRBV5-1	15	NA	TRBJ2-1	CASSLRDRTYNEQFF	TGCGCCAGCAGCTTGAGGGACAGGACGTACAATGAGCAGTTCTTC
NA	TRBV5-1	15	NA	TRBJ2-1	CASSLGGQDYNEQFF	TGCGCCAGCAGCTTGGGGGGGCAGGACTACAATGAGCAGTTCTTC
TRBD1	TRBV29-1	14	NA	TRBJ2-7	CSAWSTGESYEQYF	TGCAGCGCCTGGAGTACAGGGGAGTCCTACGAGCAGTACTTC
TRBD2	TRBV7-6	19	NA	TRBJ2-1	CASSHNPSGRANSYNEQFF	TGTGCCAGCAGCCACAATCCTAGCGGGAGGGCTAACTCCTACAATGAGCAGTTCTTC
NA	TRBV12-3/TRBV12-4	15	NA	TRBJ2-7	CASSLRGARTYEQYF	TGTGCCAGCAGTTTACGTGGCGCCAGAACCTACGAGCAGTACTTC
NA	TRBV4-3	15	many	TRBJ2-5	CASSQDGKRRETQYF	TGCGCCAGCAGCCAAGATGGGAAACGACGAGAGACCCAGTACTTC
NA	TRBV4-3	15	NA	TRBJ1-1	CASSQDRDMLIEAFF	TGCGCCAGCAGCCAAGATCGGGACATGTTAATAGAAGCTTTCTTT
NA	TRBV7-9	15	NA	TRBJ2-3	CASSSYGEKADTQYF	TGTGCCAGCAGCTCGTATGGGGAGAAAGCAGATACGCAGTATTTT
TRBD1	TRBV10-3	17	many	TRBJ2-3	CAISESHGQGYRNTQYF	TGTGCCATCAGTGAGTCACACGGACAGGGTTATCGGAATACGCAGTATTTT
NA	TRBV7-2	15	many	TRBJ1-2	CASSLVQASNYGYTF	TGTGCCAGCAGCTTAGTCCAGGCATCTAACTATGGCTACACCTTC
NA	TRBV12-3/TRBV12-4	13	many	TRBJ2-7	CASSLAGPDEQYF	TGTGCCAGCAGTTTGGCAGGGCCTGACGAGCAGTACTTC
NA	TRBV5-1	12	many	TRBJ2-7	CASAGFGDEQYF	TGCGCCAGCGCTGGGTTCGGCGACGAGCAGTACTTC
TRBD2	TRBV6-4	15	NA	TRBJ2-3	CASSVTSGSTDTQYF	TGTGCCAGCAGTGTAACTAGCGGAAGCACAGATACGCAGTATTTT
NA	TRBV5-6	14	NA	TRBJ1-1	CASSLSAGVSEAFF	TGTGCCAGCAGCTTGTCGGCAGGGGTGAGCGAAGCTTTCTTT
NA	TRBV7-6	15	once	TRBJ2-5	CASSLGSVLGETQYF	TGTGCCAGCAGCTTAGGATCGGTTCTAGGAGAGACCCAGTACTTC